The present T cell receptor (beta chain) was sequenced within a study of blood T cell repertoires in COVID-19. On the study more broadly: COVID-19 samples, acute and convalescent, were from the United States, Italy and Spain. Sources were T cells, B-cell-depleted T cells, or PBMCs; the material itself was cDNA or gDNA.

This clone was seen only once. Germline assignment: CDR1 MGHDK and CDR2 SYGVNS. V lost 6 bases, J lost 15 bases, and 26 bases lay in between. The CDR3 is 15 residues long. Original data processing: Reference gene primer amplification yielded estimated nucleated cell counts. The protocol was immunoSEQ multiplex PCR, while the TCRdb copy is restricted to in-frame clones and leaves out a portion. D and trimming were read from the DNA, whereas the V and J calls and clone size are those reported in that table. In the table there are roughly 59,000 clones, roughly 80% of which are singletons. The sequence derives from a man aged 80 or over with acute or convalescent COVID-19. V gene TRBV25-1 combines with J gene TRBJ2-2, with a weak D call TRBD2 (5 bases). Sequencing used peripheral blood. The CDR3 DNA is TGTGCCAGCAGGGCCCCGGGCACGAACCGGGGAGTGATGTTTTTT. This sequence encodes CASRAPGTNRGVMFF. The variable domain in full, with the rest retrieved from reference TRBV25-1 and TRBJ2-2, is EADIYQTPRYLVIGTGKKITLECSQTMGHDKMYWYQQDPGMELHLIHYSYGVNSTEKGDLSSESTVSRIRTEHFPLTLESARPSHTSQYLCASRAPGTNRGVMFFGEGSRLTVL.